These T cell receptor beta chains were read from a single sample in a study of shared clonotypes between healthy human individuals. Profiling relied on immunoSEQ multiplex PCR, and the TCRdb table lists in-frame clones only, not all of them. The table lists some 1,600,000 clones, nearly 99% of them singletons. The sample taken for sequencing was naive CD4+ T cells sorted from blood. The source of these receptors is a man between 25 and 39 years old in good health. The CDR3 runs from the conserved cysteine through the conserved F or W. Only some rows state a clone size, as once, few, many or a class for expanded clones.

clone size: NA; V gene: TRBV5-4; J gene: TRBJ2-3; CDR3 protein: CASSLPGQGTTDTQYF
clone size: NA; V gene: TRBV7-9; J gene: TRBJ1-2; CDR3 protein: CASSLEGTANYGYTF
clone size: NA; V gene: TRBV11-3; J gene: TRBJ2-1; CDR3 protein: CASSSRDSGRSYNEQFF
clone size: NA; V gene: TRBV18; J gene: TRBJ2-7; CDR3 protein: CASSPKPYEQYF
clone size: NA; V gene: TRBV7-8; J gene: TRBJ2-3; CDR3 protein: CASSSERGRNTQYF
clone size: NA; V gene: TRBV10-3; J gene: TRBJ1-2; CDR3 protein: CAISPPKAGVGYTF
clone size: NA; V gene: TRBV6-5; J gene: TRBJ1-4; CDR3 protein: CASSYSGRKEKLFF
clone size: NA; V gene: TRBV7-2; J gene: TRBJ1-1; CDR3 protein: CASSATGGDTEAFF
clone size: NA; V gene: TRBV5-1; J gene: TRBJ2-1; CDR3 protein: CASSPSGLAGHNEQFF
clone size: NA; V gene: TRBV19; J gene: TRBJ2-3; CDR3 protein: CASSIAQGARDTQYF
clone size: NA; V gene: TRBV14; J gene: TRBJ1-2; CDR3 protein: CASSQDLGQLYGYTF
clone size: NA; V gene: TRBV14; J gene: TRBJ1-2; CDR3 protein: CASSQGNYYGYTF
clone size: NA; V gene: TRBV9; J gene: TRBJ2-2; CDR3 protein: CASSVVLGELFF
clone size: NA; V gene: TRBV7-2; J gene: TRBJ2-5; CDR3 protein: CASNKRGLQETQYF
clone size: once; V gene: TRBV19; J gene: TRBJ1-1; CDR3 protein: CATRTGYLEAFF
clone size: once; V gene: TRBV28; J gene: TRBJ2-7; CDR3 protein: CASSFQPGYEQYF
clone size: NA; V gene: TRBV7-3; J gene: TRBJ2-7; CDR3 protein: CASSRVRLTGTTYEQYF
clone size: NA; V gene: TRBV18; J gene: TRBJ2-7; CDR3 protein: CASSPLSGRTYEQYF
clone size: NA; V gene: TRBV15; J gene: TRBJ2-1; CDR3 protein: CATTTIQDNEQFF
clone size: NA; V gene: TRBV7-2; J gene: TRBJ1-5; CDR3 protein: CASSSQSGGHQPQHF
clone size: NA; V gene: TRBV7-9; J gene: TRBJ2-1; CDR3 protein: CASSEGRKGLALHNEQFF
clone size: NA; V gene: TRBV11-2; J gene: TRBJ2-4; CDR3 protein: CASSSTSGGGISHDIQYF
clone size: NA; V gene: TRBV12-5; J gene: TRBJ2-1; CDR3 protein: CASGSGQGYNEQFF
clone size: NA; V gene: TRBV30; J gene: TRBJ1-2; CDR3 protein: CAWRQNYGYTF
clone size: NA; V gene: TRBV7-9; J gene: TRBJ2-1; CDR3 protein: CASSLGGSSHEQFF
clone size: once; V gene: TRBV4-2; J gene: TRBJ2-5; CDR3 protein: CASSQPGPLETQYF
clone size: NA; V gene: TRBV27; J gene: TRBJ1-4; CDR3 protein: CPLPDGTNEKLFF
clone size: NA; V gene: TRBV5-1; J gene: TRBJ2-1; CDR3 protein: CASSWGFASGNLGNEQFF
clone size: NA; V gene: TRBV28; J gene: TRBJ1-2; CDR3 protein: CASSSPGQGLNYGYTF
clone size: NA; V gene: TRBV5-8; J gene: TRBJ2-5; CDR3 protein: CASSLVMGTGYQETQYF
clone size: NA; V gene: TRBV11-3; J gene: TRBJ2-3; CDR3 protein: CASSLEPGTDTQYF
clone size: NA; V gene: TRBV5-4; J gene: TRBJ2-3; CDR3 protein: CASSLSGKPDTQYF
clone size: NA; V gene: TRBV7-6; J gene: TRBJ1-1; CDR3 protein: CASTGTEAFF
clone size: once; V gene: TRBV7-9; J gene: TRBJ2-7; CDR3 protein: CASSPSGGRGYEQYF
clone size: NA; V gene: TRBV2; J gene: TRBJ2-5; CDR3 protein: CASRVETQYF
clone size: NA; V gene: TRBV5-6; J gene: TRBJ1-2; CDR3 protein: CASSPGRWATNYGYTF